Each of the 20 T cell receptor beta chains below was sequenced from the same sample in a study of T cells in Graves' hyperthyroidism and ophthalmopathy. It was RNA transcripts that yielded the amplified TCR beta CDR3 regions. With the HTBI primer set, the TCR CDR3 went through a first round of RT-PCR. TCRdb processed the multiplex PCR reads anew with MiXCR; each CDR3 protein has one entry. Among around 190,000 distinct CDR3 sequences, 17% were seen once, and the ten largest hold 25% to 30%. The sample taken for sequencing was blood. These receptors came from a woman in her fifties or sixties with Graves' hyperthyroidism.

This chain links TRBV4-2 with TRBJ2-1; 10 bases agree with TRBD2. With V trimmed by 1 base and J by 9 bases, 9 bases remained unmatched. The CDR3 runs 16 residues. Germline V CDR1 and CDR2: LGHNA, YNFKEQ. CDR3 DNA: TGTGCCAGCAGCCAAGGGTTAAGCGGGAGGGCAGGTGAGCAGTTCTTC. The encoded protein is CASSQGLSGRAGEQFF.

This CDR3 is CASYQNDRNTGELFF. CDR3 sequence (DNA): TGCGCCAGCTACCAAAATGACAGAAACACCGGGGAGCTGTTTTTT. J is TRBJ2-2 and V is TRBV4-1; the D gene is possibly TRBD1 (5 bases). This CDR3 has 15 residues. Trimming removed 8 bases from V and 2 bases from J, with 15 bases in between. Germline V gene data show CDR1 as MGHRA and CDR2 as YSYEKL.

The table lists this clonotype with many counts. The V gene is TRBV12-3 or TRBV12-4, the J gene TRBJ1-2; perhaps TRBD1 as D (5 bases). V gave up 6 bases and J gave up 6 bases, with 11 bases separating them. CDR3 length: 12 amino acids. The CDR3 region has the DNA TGTGCCAGCAGCTACGACAGCCATGGCTACACCTTC. This gives the protein CASSYDSHGYTF.

The chain recombines TRBV2 with TRBJ1-1; D gene uncertain. The CDR3 covers 15 residues. Germline lookup yields CDR1 SNHLY and CDR2 FYNNEI. V was pared by 7 bases and J by 0 bases, with 15 bases between. The CDR3 loop is CASNPRVQMNTEAFF. In DNA, the CDR3 is TGTGCCAGCAATCCGAGGGTACAGATGAACACTGAAGCTTTCTTT.

In its sample, this clonotype is large. The V and J genes are TRBV6-5 and TRBJ2-1, with D uncertain. The V and J ends lost 0 bases and 5 bases respectively, with 5 bases between them. This CDR3 is 13 amino acids long. CDR1 and CDR2 (germline): MNHEY, SVGAGI. The CDR3 region has the DNA TGTGCCAGCAGTTACTCGACGGACAATGAGCAGTTCTTC. Translated, it gives CASSYSTDNEQFF.

A few counts support this clonotype. A much larger clone differs from this one at a single base, so this may be a read error. The gene calls are TRBV3-1 and TRBJ1-2, with 8 nucleotides matching TRBD1. CDR1 is LGHDT, CDR2 YNNKEL, per germline (reference sequence). The J segment lost 10 bases and the V segment lost 0 bases, leaving 7 bases of the junction unmatched. The CDR3 sequence is 14 residues long. In nucleotides, the CDR3 is TGTGCCAGCAGCCAAGATTGGGCAGGGGGCGTCTACACCTTC. Translating gives CASSQDWAGGVYTF.

In its sample, this clonotype was seen many times. This chain links TRBV10-2 with TRBJ2-2, with TRBD2 identical over 11 bases. The V gene end was trimmed by 6 bases and the J gene end by 1 base; junction bases not matched to a gene: 7. Germline CDR1 reads WSHSY; CDR2 reads SAAADI. This CDR3 is built from 17 residues. Here the CDR3 DNA reads TGCGCCAGCAGGGCGACTAGCGGGATTAAGAACACCGGGGAGCTGTTTTTT. Encoded protein: CASRATSGIKNTGELFF.

This clonotype was seen a few times. The chain links TRBV5-5 to TRBJ1-2, with unresolved D. The CDR3 has 13 amino acids. Per the germline V gene, CDR1 is SGHKS and CDR2 is YYEKEE (reference sequence). Trimming cost V 4 bases and J 10 bases, with 17 bases left between them. CDR3 region: CASSPHGVHDYTF. The CDR3 nucleotides read TGTGCCAGCAGCCCGCACGGGGTCCATGACTACACCTTC.

The chain employs TRBV4-1 and TRBJ1-5, with D uncertain. The CDR3 length is 13 residues. CDR1 MGHRA and CDR2 YSYEKL come from the germline V gene. V lost 0 bases, J lost 7 bases, and 7 bases lay in between. CDR3 residues: CASSQEIIQPQHF. The CDR3 region has the DNA TGCGCCAGCAGCCAAGAGATTATCCAGCCCCAGCATTTT.

Note on this clonotype: A read error is possible here, since a much larger clone lies one base away. The chain is built from TRBV7-2 and TRBJ2-1; 8 bases match TRBD2. There are 14 residues in the CDR3. From germline, CDR1 is SGHTA and CDR2 FQGNSA. The CDR3 nucleotides are TGTGCCGGCAGTCTCGGGGGGGCCAGGAATGAGCAGTTCTTC. As protein: CAGSLGGARNEQFF.

There are many counts of this clonotype. V usage is TRBV7-2 and J usage is TRBJ1-6, with TRBD1 matching over 9 bases. Germline-derived CDR1 and CDR2 are SGHTA and FQGNSA. The CDR3 consists of 15 residues. The junction had 7 bases not matched to a gene; V was cut back by 6 bases and J by 7 bases. Here the CDR3 reads CASSRRDRENSPLHF. CDR3 DNA sequence: TGTGCCAGCAGTCGCCGGGACAGGGAAAATTCACCCCTCCACTTT.

This clonotype was recorded at least ten times. CDR3 sequence: CSVDQEGYGYTF. The CDR3 coding sequence is TGCAGCGTTGACCAGGAAGGCTATGGCTACACCTTC. V and J are TRBV29-1 and TRBJ1-2; D not certain. Trimming removed 3 bases from V and 4 bases from J, with 9 bases in between. The CDR3 has 12 amino acids. In germline, CDR1 is SQVTM, CDR2 ANQGSEA.

This clonotype appeared many times. The chain joins TRBV19 to TRBJ1-1; D call uncertain. The CDR3 contains 12 residues. The germline V and J ends were trimmed by 7 bases and 1 base, with 7 bases remaining between them. Germline V lookup: CDR1 LNHDA, CDR2 SQIVND (reference sequence). The CDR3 DNA follows: TGTGCCAGTAAAGAGTCGAACACTGAAGCTTTCTTT. It codes for CASKESNTEAFF.

This clonotype was found many times. The chain joins TRBV18 to TRBJ2-1; tentative D call: TRBD1 (5 bases). V was pared by 6 bases and J by 4 bases, with 16 bases between. Germline-derived CDR1 and CDR2 are KGHSH and LQKENI. This CDR3 spans 15 amino acids. The CDR3 bases are TGTGCCAGCTCTCGCCGCAGGGATTCTTACAATGAGCAGTTCTTC. Translation gives CASSRRRDSYNEQFF. The complete variable domain, with remaining parts taken from reference TRBV18 and TRBJ2-1, reads NAGVMQNPRHLVRRRGQEARLRCSPMKGHSHVYWYRQLPEEGLKFMVYLQKENIIDESGMPKERFSAEFPKEGPSILRIQQVVRGDSAAYFCASSRRRDSYNEQFFGPGTRLTVL.

CDR3 amino acids: CASRLQGRPTEAFF. The CDR3, as DNA: TGTGCCAGCAGATTACAGGGAAGACCCACTGAAGCTTTCTTT. V and J are TRBV2 and TRBJ1-1, with D possibly matching TRBD1 (6 bases). The CDR3 loop spans 14 amino acids. V lost 6 bases and J 4 bases, leaving 15 bases between the germline ends. The germline V gene has CDR1 SNHLY and CDR2 FYNNEI.

This clonotype was seen many times. This chain joins TRBV20-1 and TRBJ1-5, with unresolved D. The CDR3 loop spans 12 amino acids. Germline CDR1 DFQATT, CDR2 SNEGSKA (reference sequence). Trimming removed 6 bases from V and 11 bases from J, with 17 bases in between. The CDR3 is CSARVPGGAQHF. For the CDR3, the DNA is TGCAGTGCGCGGGTCCCGGGTGGGGCCCAGCATTTT.

This chain uses TRBV29-1 with TRBJ2-7; 7 nucleotides align to TRBD1. CDR1 and CDR2 from the germline V gene are SQVTM and ANQGSEA. The V gene end was trimmed by 3 bases and the J gene end by 3 bases; junction bases not matched to a gene: 5. The CDR3 is 13 residues long. The CDR3 reads CSVDRAGGYEQYF. The CDR3 DNA sequence: TGCAGCGTTGACCGCGCAGGGGGCTACGAGCAGTACTTC.

In this sample, this clonotype turned up many times. The V gene is TRBV12-3 or TRBV12-4, the J gene TRBJ1-2; the D gene is possibly TRBD1 (5 bases). The CDR3 consists of 16 residues. The V and J ends lost 7 bases and 3 bases respectively, with 21 bases between them. The DNA of the CDR3 is TGTGCCAGCACCAGAACTGGGGCCAGCCAGTACTATGGCTACACCTTC. Translation: CASTRTGASQYYGYTF.

This clonotype showed up many times. This chain connects TRBV4-1 to TRBJ2-7, with D perhaps given as TRBD1 or TRBD2 (5 bases each). The germline V gene has CDR1 MGHRA and CDR2 YSYEKL. Trimming stripped 3 bases from V and 5 bases from J, with 20 bases between. The CDR3 runs 16 residues. This CDR3 is CASSQGPGPRSDEQYF. As DNA, the CDR3 is TGCGCCAGCAGCCAGGGGCCGGGACCCCGGAGTGACGAGCAGTACTTC.

This clonotype was seen ten or more times. V gene TRBV12-3 or TRBV12-4 combines with J gene TRBJ2-5; 10 bases align to TRBD1. This CDR3 spans 15 amino acids. V was pared by 5 bases and J by 5 bases, with 8 bases of the junction left unmatched. CDR3 amino acids: CASSKRTGGIETQYF. The CDR3 nucleotides are TGTGCCAGCAGTAAGAGGACAGGGGGAATCGAGACCCAGTACTTC.